Listed below are T cell receptor beta chains from one sample, sequenced in a study of CD8 T cells in Susac syndrome. TCRdb called the immunoSEQ multiplex PCR reads again in MiXCR, with one record for every CDR3 protein. The data hold 100,000 or so distinct CDR3 sequences, with around 90% observed a single time. Input material: CD4+ T cells from PBMCs. These receptor sequences come from a human donor in good health. Each CDR3 is given with its conserved first and last residue. The D gene is left open where the match is weak. Only part of the rows carry a size: once, few, many, or a class if the clone is expanded.

TGCAGTGCTAGAGATCTTAACAAGGGGGGAAATTATGGCTACACCTTC | CSARDLNKGGNYGYTF | TRBJ1-2 | NA | NA | TRBV20-1
TGTGCCGGACGACAGGGCCTCCACACCGGGGAGCTGTTTTTT | CAGRQGLHTGELFF | TRBJ2-2 | NA | TRBD1 | TRBV6-6
TGTGCCAGCAGCCAAGAGGGAGGGTCAGCCTACAATGAGCAGTTCTTC | CASSQEGGSAYNEQFF | TRBJ2-1 | few | TRBD2 | TRBV4-2
TGCGCCAGCAGCAGGCCACAGGGTTCCCACGAGCAGTACTTC | CASSRPQGSHEQYF | TRBJ2-7 | NA | NA | TRBV5-1
TGTGCCAGCAGAGCAGGGTCCATGGCTTTCTTT | CASRAGSMAFF | TRBJ1-1 | NA | NA | TRBV11-1
TGTGCCAGCAGCCAAGATTTTGGGGGAGGGCCATTCGGGGATACGCAGTATTTT | CASSQDFGGGPFGDTQYF | TRBJ2-3 | NA | TRBD2 | TRBV4-2
TGTGCCAGCAGCCAAGGAGTGACAGGGCGCTCCTACGAGCAGTACTTC | CASSQGVTGRSYEQYF | TRBJ2-7 | NA | TRBD1 | TRBV14
TGTGCCAGCAGCCAAGATCGGGAGGGCTACACCTTC | CASSQDREGYTF | TRBJ1-2 | once | NA | TRBV3-1
TGCAGCGTTGAAATGTGGGAGAGGGGCCAAGAGACCCAGTACTTC | CSVEMWERGQETQYF | TRBJ2-5 | NA | NA | TRBV29-1
TGCAGTGCTAGGGAGATCCCGAACAACAGCAATCAGCCCCAGCATTTT | CSAREIPNNSNQPQHF | TRBJ1-5 | NA | NA | TRBV20-1
TGCAGCGTTGGAGACAGGTTCACCGGGGAGCTGTTTTTT | CSVGDRFTGELFF | TRBJ2-2 | NA | NA | TRBV29-1
TGTGCCAGAAGGAAAACAACACAGGGGAGCTCCTATAATTCACCCCTCCACTTT | CARRKTTQGSSYNSPLHF | TRBJ1-6 | NA | TRBD1 | TRBV5-3
TGCGCCAGCAGCTCCGGGACTAGCGGGGGTAACAATGAGCAGTTCTTC | CASSSGTSGGNNEQFF | TRBJ2-1 | NA | TRBD2 | TRBV5-1
TGTGCCAGCAGTCCCACTCCCCGATCTGAAGCTTTCTTT | CASSPTPRSEAFF | TRBJ1-1 | NA | NA | TRBV27
TGTGCCAGCAACGTGGACAATTATGGCTACACCTTC | CASNVDNYGYTF | TRBJ1-2 | NA | NA | TRBV5-4
TGTGCCAGCAGCTTAAGGCCAGGACAGGTTAAAAACATTCAGTACTTC | CASSLRPGQVKNIQYF | TRBJ2-4 | NA | TRBD1 | TRBV11-2
TGTGCCAGCAACAAAGAATGGGGCATAGGGCCCGGGGAGCTGTTTTTT | CASNKEWGIGPGELFF | TRBJ2-2 | NA | NA | TRBV6-2/TRBV6-3
TGTGCCAGCAGTTACTCCACCTCTGGCGGGGAGCTGTTTTTT | CASSYSTSGGELFF | TRBJ2-2 | NA | NA | TRBV6-5
TGTGCCAGTAGAACGGACAGTTACAATCAGCCCCAGCATTTT | CASRTDSYNQPQHF | TRBJ1-5 | NA | NA | TRBV19
TGCAGTGCTAGAGATAGGCGGCTAGCGGGAGTCACCGGGGAGCTGTTTTTT | CSARDRRLAGVTGELFF | TRBJ2-2 | NA | TRBD2 | TRBV20-1
TGTGCCAGCAGCGTATCTACTGGCTCCTACAATGAGCAGTTCTTC | CASSVSTGSYNEQFF | TRBJ2-1 | NA | NA | TRBV9
TGTGCCAGCAGTGAGGCGGGGCGCTGGGAAGAGACCCAGTACTTC | CASSEAGRWEETQYF | TRBJ2-5 | NA | NA | TRBV25-1
TGCAGTGCTAGAAAGCGGGTAGGTCCATCCCTTGAGGCTTTCTTT | CSARKRVGPSLEAFF | TRBJ1-1 | NA | NA | TRBV20-1
TGTGCCAGTAATGGGGACTCTGGAAACACCATATATTTT | CASNGDSGNTIYF | TRBJ1-3 | NA | NA | TRBV19
TGTGCCAGCAGTCCGGGTCCCACTGAAGCTTTCTTT | CASSPGPTEAFF | TRBJ1-1 | NA | NA | TRBV6-1
TGTGCCAGCAGTGGGACAGGGCGGAACTATGGCTACACCTTC | CASSGTGRNYGYTF | TRBJ1-2 | NA | TRBD1 | TRBV7-9
TGCAGCATCTCAGGGGGGAATCAGCCCCAGCATTTT | CSISGGNQPQHF | TRBJ1-5 | NA | TRBD1 | TRBV29-1
TGCAGTGCTAGAGATCCTACCGGGGGAAAAGAGACCCAGTACTTC | CSARDPTGGKETQYF | TRBJ2-5 | NA | NA | TRBV20-1
TGTGCCAGCAGTCCGACGACAGAGATGAACACTGAAGCTTTCTTT | CASSPTTEMNTEAFF | TRBJ1-1 | NA | NA | TRBV11-1
TGCGCCAGCAGCCAAGGGCTAGCGGGAGGCACAGATACGCAGTATTTT | CASSQGLAGGTDTQYF | TRBJ2-3 | NA | TRBD2 | TRBV4-3
TGCAGCGCCGGACAGGGAGGAGGGGAGCTGTTTTTT | CSAGQGGGELFF | TRBJ2-2 | NA | TRBD1 | TRBV29-1
TGTGCCAGCAGCTCCGGACTAGCGCAAGGACGGGAGCAGTTCTTC | CASSSGLAQGREQFF | TRBJ2-1 | once | TRBD2 | TRBV6-2/TRBV6-3
TGCGCCAGCAGCCAATCCCCTGGACAGGGCTATGGCTACACCTTC | CASSQSPGQGYGYTF | TRBJ1-2 | NA | TRBD1 | TRBV4-3
TGTGCCAGCAGTAAATCCCGGGACAGGGGAGACGAGCAGTACTTC | CASSKSRDRGDEQYF | TRBJ2-7 | NA | TRBD1 | TRBV6-2/TRBV6-3
TGCGCCAGCAGCACGGACCGGGGATCCAGCGTGCAGTACTTC | CASSTDRGSSVQYF | TRBJ2-7 | NA | NA | TRBV5-1
TGTGCCAGCAGAAAGACTCCATACAATGAGCAGTTCTTC | CASRKTPYNEQFF | TRBJ2-1 | once | NA | TRBV12-3/TRBV12-4
TGTGCCAGCGGTATCAGGGGCTCTGGAAACACCATATATTTT | CASGIRGSGNTIYF | TRBJ1-3 | NA | NA | TRBV12-3/TRBV12-4
TGTGCCAGCAGGGAGGAGGGCCTGAACACTGAAGCTTTCTTT | CASREEGLNTEAFF | TRBJ1-1 | NA | NA | TRBV14
TGCGCCAGCAGCCAAGATCCCAGCGGACTCGATACGCAGTATTTT | CASSQDPSGLDTQYF | TRBJ2-3 | once | NA | TRBV4-1
TGTGCCAGCAGCTTGGCCGGGATAGGCGATCGAGGGGAGCAGTTCTTC | CASSLAGIGDRGEQFF | TRBJ2-1 | NA | NA | TRBV5-6
TGTGCCACCAGTGATTCTGGGAGCTCCTACAATGAGCAGTTCTTC | CATSDSGSSYNEQFF | TRBJ2-1 | NA | NA | TRBV24-1
TGCGCCAGCAGCTTGGAGGGGGCGGCAATGAACACTGAAGCTTTCTTT | CASSLEGAAMNTEAFF | TRBJ1-1 | NA | TRBD1 | TRBV5-1
TGTGCCAGCAGTTACCCACCCGGGACGGGACACACTGAAGCTTTCTTT | CASSYPPGTGHTEAFF | TRBJ1-1 | NA | NA | TRBV6-2/TRBV6-3
TGTGCCAGCAGCTTATTGGCCAGATCGAACACCGGGGAGCTGTTTTTT | CASSLLARSNTGELFF | TRBJ2-2 | NA | NA | TRBV7-2
TGCAGTGCTAGGGAGGTGTCCACAGATACGCAGTATTTT | CSAREVSTDTQYF | TRBJ2-3 | NA | NA | TRBV20-1
TGTGCCAGCAGCCTCGGACTAGCGATCTACGAGCAGTACTTC | CASSLGLAIYEQYF | TRBJ2-7 | NA | TRBD2 | TRBV5-4
TGTGCCAGCGAAGCGGGAGGCGTCACCGGGGAGCTGTTTTTT | CASEAGGVTGELFF | TRBJ2-2 | NA | TRBD2 | TRBV7-8
TGTGCCAGCAGCCTGGCGTCGGGTGGCTTGGGCTACACCTTC | CASSLASGGLGYTF | TRBJ1-2 | NA | NA | TRBV7-9
TGTGCCAGCAGCCAAGGCAGGGTCTCCTACGAGCAGTACTTC | CASSQGRVSYEQYF | TRBJ2-7 | NA | NA | TRBV3-1
TGTGCCAGCAGCTTAGTGTGGGGGCTACCTGAAGCTTTCTTT | CASSLVWGLPEAFF | TRBJ1-1 | NA | NA | TRBV7-9